This T cell receptor (beta chain) was observed in a study of radiation and T cells in renal cell carcinoma. The protocol was immunoSEQ multiplex PCR, while the TCRdb copy is restricted to in-frame clones and leaves out a portion. The data contain roughly 130,000 clones, approximately 90% of them singletons. CDR1 and CDR2 (germline): SGHNT, YYREEE (reference sequence). The CDR3 has 15 residues. V lost 4 bases and J lost 3; bases outside the gene matches: 3. Notes on this clone: What it recognizes is unknown.

Study-wide points: Pretreatment tumor biopsies were lacking, so baseline clonotypes are unknown.

The time point is: blood 2 weeks post-SBRT. The treatment: 15 Gy SBRT to primary tumor, nephrectomy 4 weeks later. This chain connects TRBV5-4 to TRBJ2-3, with 12 nucleotides matching TRBD2. The sequences come from blood, collected from a patient whose treatment included radiotherapy and nephrectomy. This sequence was found in a woman between 65 and 79 years old with renal cell carcinoma. DNA of the CDR3: TGTGCCAGCAGCCCCACTAGCGGGGGGACAGATACGCAGTATTTT. Translating it yields CASSPTSGGTDTQYF.